This TCR beta chain was identified in a study of cytomegalovirus exposure and HLA in healthy donors (dated by TCRdb to about 2017). About the full investigation: An earlier analysis of roughly 500 of the donors reported around 280 Gb of sequence data and 90 million to 120 million unique TCR beta sequences obtained from 150 million to 200 million T cells. Among a few hundred genotyped donors of the cohort, an average of 235,054 unique TCR beta nucleotide sequences were sequenced per donor, roughly 20% of them non-productive. The study combined high-throughput TCR immunosequencing, statistical association of individual TCRs with disease status, and machine learning to predict cytomegalovirus infection status. Rather than drawing on any new phenotypic data, the later analysis identified candidate immune exposures from TCR beta sequences and the way those sequences occurred across donors. Donor age, sex, ethnicity and CMV serostatus were collected together with the repertoire data. A later analysis re-examined previously published TCR beta repertoires from about 700 donors and added high-resolution HLA genotyping to investigate patterns of TCR occurrence. Besides the first cohort of 666 subjects, a separate validation cohort made up of over a hundred different subjects was used. The number of donors typed differed by locus, with roughly 629-640 for A, B, C, DRB1 and DQB1, more than 500 for DQA1, some 570 for DPA1, and some 450 for DPB1. HLA typing covered class I and class II loci at four-digit resolution. A later genetic analysis used genome-wide SNP genotypes for about three fifths of the 666 donors, treating that subset as a discovery cohort. All discovery cohort repertoires had been generated on a single sequencing platform. Of the roughly 400 genotyped donors, 80% to 90% were placed in the genetic ancestry cluster associated with self-reported Caucasian donors. About 330 gigabases of sequencing data and 91 million or so unique TCR sequences made up an early release that covered several hundred HLA-typed donors. Five DR-DQ haplotypes were treated as single units for association and clustering because of strong linkage in the cohort. The study aimed to test whether signatures of past pathogen exposure could be identified by cataloging public T cell receptors. The study used immunosequencing to profile the T cell repertoires of around 600 subjects and linked those repertoires to cytomegalovirus serostatus. An earlier analysis of several hundred of the donors applied high-throughput TCR beta sequencing to assess whether each TCR beta V gene segment acted as functional or pseudogenic.

The cohort comprised some 680 healthy bone marrow donors. All cohort members were sampled while nominally healthy, although unrecorded immune exposures were likely present. The donor was CMV seronegative and belonged to the group of 350 or so seronegative cohort members. Each donor provided a peripheral blood sample, and peripheral blood mononuclear cells were used for TCR beta sequencing. The Qiagen DNeasy Blood Extraction Kit was used to extract genomic DNA from the blood cell samples. Paper-wide results and their limitations: Cytomegalovirus status was reported to be diagnosed by the classifier with high specificity and sensitivity in both the original and validation cohorts. Because counts were too low, about 15 rarely observed V segments, including chromosome 9 orphons, were left out of the earlier analysis of some 640 of the donors. A further reported finding was that TCR beta sequences accurately predicted the HLA-A and HLA-B alleles for most subjects in the first cohort. V-gene and J-gene trimming of TCR beta chains was associated with a missense DCLRE1C variant in a later genetic analysis, and the association was replicated in an independent cohort. Three of the identified cytomegalovirus-associated TCR beta chains were confirmed in vitro to be specific for cytomegalovirus antigens. A later genetic analysis reported fewer N-insertions in productive TCRs among donors in an Asian-associated ancestry cluster than the roughly 700-donor mean. A later analysis found that HLA-associated TCR beta chains were more clonally expanded and had lower generation probabilities than equally common non-associated chains. Most TCR sequences were seen in very few donors, while some public TCRs were found in many individuals. Strong co-occurrence of HLA alleles, especially DR and DQ, made assigning TCR associations to individual alleles difficult. In a later analysis, several top co-occurrence clusters were reported to appear linked to parvovirus B19, influenza, CMV and Epstein-Barr virus. The only immune exposure information available for the cohort was CMV serostatus. Only TCR beta chains were sequenced in this cohort, and the absence of alpha or paired-chain data limited detectable features. The authors suggested that the approach could potentially be extended to other disease states and immunological phenotypes. Linkage disequilibrium might explain the correlated functional status among segregating V segments, but an unknown experimental factor could not be excluded. An earlier analysis of approximately 600 of the donors showed that most TCR beta V segments appeared in productive rearrangements either about 87% or about 30% of the time, which broadly matched IMGT annotations. The study listed 164 TCR beta chains as associated with cytomegalovirus. In a later analysis, TCR association rates were found to vary across HLA loci, with the most associated TCRs seen for DRB1 alleles and the fewest for HLA-C alleles. A group of highly shared sequence variants was considered likely to be a technical artifact of the sequencing pipeline. A later analysis found that most CMV-associated TCR beta chains appeared HLA-restricted, with HLA associations seemingly driven largely by CMV exposure. Because HLA typing was unavailable for some donors at each locus, only the typed subset was used in association tests. Presence/absence analyses assumed roughly uniform sequencing depth across donors, an assumption that may not hold. Because the 87-base-pair reads could not distinguish some IMGT-functional V segments, including TRBV6-2 and TRBV6-3, those segments were excluded. At a false discovery rate of 0.05, a later analysis linked approximately 18,000 TCR beta sequences to specific HLA alleles.

Libraries were constructed by the immunoSEQ multiplex PCR assay. The multiplex PCR relied on a mix of 60 forward primers for TCR Vbeta segments and 13 reverse primers for TCR Jbeta segments. The CDR3 region of rearranged TCR beta genes was amplified from genomic DNA by a multiplex PCR assay. The Illumina HiSeq System was used to sequence the amplified TCR beta libraries as 87-base-pair reads. In the paper's pipeline: A later analysis tallied tens of millions of unique TCR beta chains across the 666 repertoires, and roughly 11 million of those chains were shared by two or more donors. Raw reads were error-corrected and collapsed into unique sequences with a nearest-neighbor algorithm that merged closely related sequences to remove PCR and sequencing errors. Alignment of CDR3 sequences to IMGT reference sequences was used to assign V, D and J gene segments. For a sequence to be retained, a match of at least six nucleotides to both a V gene segment and a J gene segment was required. A rearrangement counted as productive if the CDR3 had no stop codons and remained in frame with V and J, and every other rearrangement counted as non-productive. Following IMGT convention, CDR3 was defined as the stretch from the second conserved V-encoded cysteine up to the conserved J-encoded phenylalanine. In an earlier analysis of 550 to 650 of the donors, sequences lacking an unambiguous match to a single V gene segment were excluded. In an earlier analysis of 587 of the donors, a V segment was called functional when productive rearrangements were above 56.7%, and segregating when the standard deviation between donors exceeded 5%. A statistical classification framework was built to diagnose cytomegalovirus status from the catalog of TCR beta chain sequences. V and J gene assignment, in a later analysis, came from comparing TCR nucleotide sequences with IMGT/GENE-DB human TR gene sequences. A later analysis assigned CDR3 sequences and most-parsimonious VDJ recombination scenarios with the TCRdist pipeline. In a later analysis, each TCR beta chain was defined by its CDR3 amino acid sequence together with its V-gene family, and reads without a unique V-gene family were excluded. As a way to deal with suspected cross-contamination and a sequencing artifact, a later analysis dropped hundreds of nucleotide sequences that were highly shared and had low generation probability. In a later analysis, a clonal expansion index for each public chain was calculated from normalized within-repertoire ranks of inferred template counts. In a later analysis, generation probabilities were computed using a VDJ recombination model fitted to out-of-frame rearrangements, and the results were checked against IGoR. A later analysis scored TCR-TCR, TCR-HLA and TCR-CMV co-occurrence with hypergeometric tests, applying a repertoire-size bias correction to TCR pairs. In a later analysis, false discovery rates were estimated by permuting HLA or CMV assignments 20 times. In a later analysis, co-occurring TCRs were grouped using DBSCAN, and TCRdist sequence similarity was added for clustering within HLA-allele-positive subsets. Repertoires with fewer than 30,000 or more than 120,000 public chains, plus five repertoires with anomalous nucleotide sharing, were excluded from co-occurrence clustering. Drawn from immuneACCESS, this table holds only the in-frame rearrangements with V and J called that TCRdb kept. Clones are partly lost; checked studies trace under half to an unresolved V gene and leave the rest unexplained. V and J calls and clone size come straight from that table; D and trimming were deduced from the DNA. This sample's listing comprises over 90,000 clones. The ten largest make up around 3.2% of the sample.

Remarks on this clone: Its antigen is not yet known.

Reading from cysteine to phenylalanine, the CDR3 counts 16 amino acids. Of the read, only the CDR3 DNA is kept; its 48 bases are in frame from base 1. The junction shows trimming of 6 bases on V and 0 bases on J, plus 16 bases between the germline ends. Based on the germline V gene (reference sequence), the CDR1 and CDR2 sequences are SGHNT and YYREEE. The clonotype was recovered from a man in his forties in good health and CMV-seronegative. Sequenced input: PBMCs. The sequence is built from TRBV5-4 and TRBJ2-1; a weak D assignment points to TRBD2 (6 bases agree). The CDR3 has the sequence CASIPGGISSYNEQFF. The DNA sequence is as follows: TGTGCCAGCATCCCTGGGGGGATTTCCTCCTACAATGAGCAGTTCTTC.